The 17 T cell receptor beta chains listed next were all sequenced from one sample in a study of T cells in localized non-small cell lung cancer. Profiling relied on immunoSEQ multiplex PCR, and the TCRdb table lists in-frame clones only, not all of them. The sample has about 14,000 clones; about 80% are singletons. This specimen consisted of peripheral blood, obtained before any cancer treatment. The receptors were sampled from a female donor older than 55 with stage I squamous cell lung carcinoma.

This chain uses TRBV30 with TRBJ1-6; TRBD1 might be the D (6 bases). This CDR3 spans 16 amino acids. CDR1 and CDR2 (germline): GTSNPN, SVGIG (reference sequence). With 6 bases removed from V and 0 bases from J, the gap between germline ends came to 15 bases. The CDR3 nucleotides are TGTGCCTGCCCGGGGGGGCAGAGCTCCTATAATTCACCCCTCCACTTT. Amino acid sequence: CACPGGQSSYNSPLHF.

This CDR3 is CAISESTRGYEQYF. As DNA, the CDR3 is TGTGCCATCAGTGAGTCGACCCGGGGGTACGAGCAGTACTTC. The rearrangement links TRBV10-3 to TRBJ2-7, with TRBD2 as a possible D gene (6 bases). CDR1 and CDR2 from the germline V gene are ENHRY and SYGVKD. The CDR3 has 14 amino acids. V was cut by 0 bases and J by 4 bases, with 10 bases left in between.

This CDR3 is CASSRDWGNTEAFF. CDR3 coding DNA: TGTGCCAGCAGCCGCGATTGGGGGAACACTGAAGCTTTCTTT. The rearrangement joins TRBV5-4 to TRBJ1-1; D uncertain. The germline gives CDR1 SGHNT, CDR2 YYREEE (reference sequence). The V end lost 4 bases, the J end lost 1 base, and 11 bases lay between the germline ends. The CDR3 covers 14 residues.

The CDR3 sequence: CASSVGVTSGGTDTQYF. The DNA of the CDR3 is TGTGCCAGCAGCGTAGGGGTGACTAGCGGTGGCACAGATACGCAGTATTTT. This sequence joins TRBV9 and TRBJ2-3, with 9 nucleotides matching TRBD2. CDR1 and CDR2 from the germline V gene are SGDLS and YYNGEE. The junction had 6 bases not matched to a gene; V was cut back by 0 bases and J by 1 base. This CDR3 comprises 17 residues. The variable domain in full, with the rest retrieved from reference TRBV9 and TRBJ2-3, is DSGVTQTPKHLITATGQRVTLRCSPRSGDLSVYWYQQSLDQGLQFLIQYYNGEERAKGNILERFSAQQFPDLHSELNLSSLELGDSALYFCASSVGVTSGGTDTQYFGPGTRLTVL.

This chain uses TRBV4-3 with TRBJ1-2, with D maybe TRBD1 (5 bases). Germline lookup yields CDR1 LGHNA and CDR2 YSLEER. Trimming took 0 bases from V and 7 from J, leaving 15 bases between them. This CDR3 region has 15 residues. In nucleotides, the CDR3 is TGCGCCAGCAGCCAAGATGGCTCAGGGATGGGTGGCTACACCTTC. Amino acids: CASSQDGSGMGGYTF.

This chain uses TRBV5-4 with TRBJ1-2; D remains unclear. The germline V and J ends were trimmed by 0 bases and 7 bases, with 13 bases remaining between them. From germline, CDR1 is SGHNT and CDR2 YYREEE (reference sequence). The CDR3 contains 14 residues. CDR3 loop: CASSLVEGLSGYTF. The CDR3 DNA reads as TGTGCCAGCAGCTTGGTGGAGGGCCTCAGTGGCTACACCTTC. Full variable domain (rest looked up from reference TRBV5-4 and TRBJ1-2): ETGVTQSPTHLIKTRGQQVTLRCSSQSGHNTVSWYQQALGQGPQFIFQYYREEENGRGNFPPRFSGLQFPNYSSELNVNALELDDSALYLCASSLVEGLSGYTFGSGTRLTVV.

This clone was seen just once. The rearrangement uses TRBV6-5 and TRBJ2-1, with no clear D. CDR3 length: 15 amino acids. The germline CDR1 and CDR2 sequences are MNHEY and SVGAGI. Trimming shortened V by 0 bases and J by 7 bases, and 13 bases separated the two germline ends. The CDR3 is CASSYSWSVGNEQFF. The CDR3, as DNA: TGTGCCAGCAGTTACTCCTGGTCGGTGGGTAATGAGCAGTTCTTC.

This rearrangement joins TRBV9 to TRBJ1-1; D is perhaps TRBD1 (6 bases). Germline lookup yields CDR1 SGDLS and CDR2 YYNGEE. V lost 3 bases and J 6 bases, leaving 18 bases between the germline ends. This CDR3 spans 15 amino acids. The CDR3 DNA reads TGTGCCAGCAGCGCAAGGGGGTTAGGAAATGCTGAAGCTTTCTTT. Protein: CASSARGLGNAEAFF.

V usage is TRBV5-1 and J usage is TRBJ2-5; no reliable D call. CDR1 and CDR2 from the germline V gene are SGHRS and YFSETQ. The V gene lost 1 base and the J gene lost 0 bases, with 7 bases spanning the gap. This CDR3 is built from 14 residues. The CDR3, as DNA: TGCGCCAGCAGCTTGACCCAGTACCAAGAGACCCAGTACTTC. Protein sequence: CASSLTQYQETQYF.

The chain joins TRBV27 to TRBJ2-3; D is uncertain. With 7 bases removed from V and 7 bases from J, the gap between germline ends came to 21 bases. This CDR3 has 15 residues. Germline assignment: CDR1 MNHEY and CDR2 SMNVEV (reference sequence). For the CDR3, the DNA is TGTGCCAGCACCCGGAAAGCTCAAGGGTCCAATACGCAGTATTTT. Its translation: CASTRKAQGSNTQYF.

This sequence joins TRBV5-5 and TRBJ2-1; 10 bases are shared with TRBD1. CDR3 size: 16 residues. Per germline, CDR1 SGHKS and CDR2 YYEKEE (reference sequence). V lost 4 bases and J lost 9; bases outside the gene matches: 13. The CDR3 reads CASSIDRGRRVVEQFF. The CDR3 nucleotides are TGTGCCAGCAGCATTGACAGGGGGCGTCGGGTAGTTGAGCAGTTCTTC.

The rearrangement uses TRBV19 and TRBJ1-6; 11 positions agree with TRBD1. Trimming cost V 5 bases and J 7 bases; bases outside gene matches: 13. The germline gives CDR1 LNHDA, CDR2 SQIVND (reference sequence). This CDR3 has 18 amino acids. CDR3 region: CASSLGTGGPAGNSPLHF. The DNA for the CDR3 is TGTGCCAGTAGTCTCGGGACAGGGGGTCCCGCGGGCAATTCACCCCTCCACTTT.

The genes are TRBV7-8 and TRBJ2-3; D gene unclear. Germline lookup yields CDR1 SGHVS and CDR2 FQNEAQ. V was cut by 6 bases and J by 3 bases, with 13 bases left in between. This CDR3 contains 14 residues. The CDR3 DNA sequence: TGTGCCAGCAGACCCTGGACCAGTACAGATACGCAGTATTTT. Translating it yields CASRPWTSTDTQYF. Full variable domain (remainder filled in from reference TRBV7-8 and TRBJ2-3): GAGVSQSPRYKVAKRGQDVALRCDPISGHVSLFWYQQALGQGPEFLTYFQNEAQLDKSGLPSDRFFAERPEGSVSTLKIQRTQQEDSAVYLCASRPWTSTDTQYFGPGTRLTVL.

The V gene is TRBV7-6, the J gene TRBJ2-5; a weak D match, TRBD2 (5 bases). V gave up 4 bases and J gave up 5 bases, with 17 bases separating them. CDR1 SGHVS and CDR2 FNYEAQ come from the germline V gene. There are 15 residues in the CDR3. This CDR3 reads CASSSRTPRGETQYF. CDR3 DNA: TGTGCCAGCAGCTCCCGGACCCCCCGAGGGGAGACCCAGTACTTC. The whole variable domain, remainder taken from reference TRBV7-6 and TRBJ2-5, is GAGVSQSPRYKVTKRGQDVALRCDPISGHVSLYWYRQALGQGPEFLTYFNYEAQQDKSGLPNDRFSAERPEGSISTLTIQRTEQRDSAMYRCASSSRTPRGETQYFGPGTRLLVL.

This clone has just a few counts. V usage is TRBV5-6 and J usage is TRBJ2-1, with TRBD2 identical over 9 bases. Losses at the gene ends were 2 bases for V and 0 bases for J; bases not matched to a gene: 12. This CDR3 has 19 residues. Germline CDR1 reads SGHDT; CDR2 reads YYEEEE. CDR3 loop: CASSLDLTSGVSSYNEQFF. CDR3 bases: TGTGCCAGCAGCTTAGACCTGACTAGCGGCGTAAGCTCCTACAATGAGCAGTTCTTC.

The chain is built from TRBV5-1 and TRBJ2-3; 10 positions match TRBD1. The length of the CDR3 is 16 residues. The germline CDR1 and CDR2 sequences are SGHRS and YFSETQ. J was trimmed by 1 base and V by 4 bases; bases with no gene match: 6. The CDR3 loop is CASSRSGTGGTDTQYF. In nucleotides, the CDR3 is TGCGCCAGCAGCCGATCCGGGACAGGGGGCACAGATACGCAGTATTTT.

The V and J genes are TRBV29-1 and TRBJ2-7; TRBD1 aligns across 11 bases. The germline CDR1 and CDR2 sequences are SQVTM and ANQGSEA. This CDR3 spans 13 amino acids. The J segment lost 6 bases and the V segment lost 7 bases, leaving 8 bases of the junction unmatched. CDR3 region: CSASDRGPGEQYF. Written as DNA, the CDR3 is TGCAGCGCCTCGGACAGGGGGCCGGGCGAGCAGTACTTC.